This T cell receptor beta chain is drawn from a study of blood T cell repertoires in COVID-19. Per the original methods: Counts of nucleated cells, estimated from reference gene primer amplification, were obtained. The table came from immunoSEQ multiplex PCR; TCRdb's copy has only in-frame clones and leaves some out. V, J and clone size reflect that table, while D and trimming were determined from the DNA. The data contain about 93,000 clones, 80% of them singletons. The CDR3 runs to 14 residues. Germline-derived CDR1 and CDR2 are LNHDA and SQIVND (reference sequence). V was clipped by 5 bases and J by 6 bases, with 14 bases between them.

The sequence was obtained from a human donor in a cohort sampled during active COVID-19. This chain uses TRBV19 with TRBJ2-4, with a weak D call TRBD1 (8 bases). Sequencing used peripheral blood. The chain's CDR3 is CASSPGGGGNIQYF. The CDR3 DNA follows: TGTGCCAGTAGTCCAGGGGGCGGGGGAAACATTCAGTACTTC.